The T cell receptor (beta chain) under discussion was sequenced for a study of CD4 T cells in relation to SARS-CoV-2 and coronaviruses. Overall study results and limits: In around 63% of donors, memory CD4+ clonotypes crossrecognized SARS-CoV-2 and at least one common cold coronavirus spike. Samples before the pandemic and after infection were not matched within any donor.

A note on this clone: Antigen unknown.

CDR1 is MDHEN and CDR2 is SYDVKM in the germline V gene. The V gene end was trimmed by 7 bases and the J gene end by 0 bases; junction bases not matched to a gene: 9. The CDR3 totals 15 residues. Sequencing was performed with immunoSEQ multiplex PCR; in TCRdb, only in-frame clones are kept and a portion is missing. This repertoire shows around 30,000 clones, around three quarters found once; its top ten account for under 3.5%. Specimen: memory CD4+ T cells from PBMCs, cultured in vitro. This TCR was recovered from an adult with COVID-19. The chain employs TRBV28 and TRBJ2-7; 7 nucleotides agree with TRBD2. The CDR3 protein is CASNKAGRLSYEQYF. The CDR3 DNA follows: TGTGCCAGCAATAAAGCGGGACGCCTCTCCTACGAGCAGTACTTC.